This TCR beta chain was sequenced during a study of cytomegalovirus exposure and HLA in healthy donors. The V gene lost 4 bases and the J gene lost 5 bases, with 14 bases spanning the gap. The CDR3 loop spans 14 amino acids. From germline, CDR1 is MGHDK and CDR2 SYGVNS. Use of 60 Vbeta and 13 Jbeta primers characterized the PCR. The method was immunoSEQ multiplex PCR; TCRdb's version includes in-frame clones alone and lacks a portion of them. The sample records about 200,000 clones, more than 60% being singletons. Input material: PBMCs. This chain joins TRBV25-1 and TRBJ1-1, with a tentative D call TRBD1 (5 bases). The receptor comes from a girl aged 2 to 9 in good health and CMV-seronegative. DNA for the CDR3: TGTGCCAGCAGTGCCCAGGGTCTTTTTACTGAAGCTTTCTTT. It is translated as CASSAQGLFTEAFF. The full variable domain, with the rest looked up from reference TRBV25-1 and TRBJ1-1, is EADIYQTPRYLVIGTGKKITLECSQTMGHDKMYWYQQDPGMELHLIHYSYGVNSTEKGDLSSESTVSRIRTEHFPLTLESARPSHTSQYLCASSAQGLFTEAFFGQGTRLTVV.